This T cell receptor (beta chain) was profiled in a study of PD-L1 blockade in urothelial cancer. The V and J ends lost 2 bases and 1 base respectively, with 16 bases between them. The CDR3 has 18 residues. The germline V gene has CDR1 SGHRS and CDR2 YFSETQ. In regard to this clone: Its antigen remains unidentified.

Study results and limitations: Tumor-associated clones in blood expanded more at 3 weeks in durable-benefit patients.

The method was immunoSEQ multiplex PCR; TCRdb's version includes in-frame clones alone and lacks a portion of them. The table has about 56,000 clones, 65% to 90% seen once. The time point was: pretreatment peripheral blood. The sample here was PBMCs, taken around atezolizumab (anti-PD-L1) treatment. The clonotype comes from a man in his 70s with urothelial cancer. This rearrangement joins TRBV5-1 to TRBJ2-6; TRBD1 might be the D (6 bases). The CDR3 DNA follows: TGCGCCAGCAGCTTCCGGGACACTGATTATTCTGGGGCCAACGTCCTGACTTTC. Protein: CASSFRDTDYSGANVLTF.